A single T cell receptor (beta chain) is shown here with its context. Its specificity is not known. TCRdb fed the 5' RACE reads into MiXCR, producing one record per CDR3 protein. The table shows approximately 290,000 distinct CDR3 sequences, with approximately 19% occurring only once. The CDR3 extends over 15 amino acids. Germline CDR1 is SGHNT and CDR2 is YENEEA. V shed 5 bases and J shed 2 bases, with 14 bases lying between them. This sample is part of a study of T-cell memory formation after mild COVID-19. Regarding the study as a whole: Some clones that responded were present in memory (sampled pre-infection), which suggests cross-reactive memory joined.

Sequencing was done on a sample of PBMCs or a T cell subset sorted from them (not recorded which). This sequence originates from a man aged 18-30 years who had mild COVID-19 (a few samples of this study predate the infection). Cell type and time point are not known. The chain couples TRBV11-3 to TRBJ2-3; D tentatively reads TRBD1 or TRBD2 (5 bases each). The CDR3 DNA follows: TGTGCCAGCAGCCAGGGACCGATTTACACAGATACGCAGTATTTT. Translated: CASSQGPIYTDTQYF.